Sequencing of this T cell receptor beta chain was carried out in a study of control samples from healthy donors and cancer patients. Clones were read by immunoSEQ multiplex PCR, and TCRdb kept only the in-frame ones, dropping some. The top ten clones hold approximately 7.8% of a sample with 95,000 to 100,000 clones, roughly 91% of them seen once. Germline loops: CDR1 SGHRS, CDR2 YFSETQ. Trimming shortened V by 3 bases and J by 3 bases, and 12 bases separated the two germline ends. CDR3 size: 14 residues. This sequence originates from a man aged 25-40 years in good health. The sample comprised blood. The rearrangement joins TRBV5-1 to TRBJ2-5, with D hard to call. The CDR3 nucleotides are TGCGCCAGCAGCTCATATAAGGGTGAAGAGACCCAGTACTTC. It yields the protein CASSSYKGEETQYF.